This TCR beta chain appears in the sequencing data of a study of blood T cell repertoires in COVID-19. Profiling relied on immunoSEQ multiplex PCR, and the TCRdb table lists in-frame clones only, not all of them. The table shows about 200,000 clones, with around 81% occurring only once. This CDR3 contains 16 residues. In germline, CDR1 is MNHEY, CDR2 SMNVEV (reference sequence). The V end was cut by 2 bases, the J end by 3 bases, with 13 bases between. This receptor was taken from a man aged 60-69 years with COVID-19, enrolled during active disease. The sequenced sample consisted of peripheral blood. The rearrangement links TRBV27 to TRBJ2-2, with D hard to call. The CDR3 DNA follows: TGTGCCAGCAGTTTAGGTCAGTTGATGTACACCGGGGAGCTGTTTTTT. Encoded protein: CASSLGQLMYTGELFF.